This entry lists 3 T cell receptor beta chains sequenced from one sample in a study of cytomegalovirus exposure and HLA in healthy donors. This table comes from immunoSEQ multiplex PCR, and its TCRdb copy is limited to in-frame clones, with some not included. This sample carries roughly 67,000 clones, around 93% of them seen once, and the ten largest clones take 3% to 3.5%. The specimen sequenced was PBMCs. The receptors derive from a man aged 18 to 29 in good health and CMV-seronegative.

This clone is a singleton in its sample. The chain couples TRBV6-6 to TRBJ2-2; D is perhaps TRBD1 (5 bases). The CDR3 covers 13 residues. V shed 8 bases and J shed 1 base, with 8 bases lying between them. Germline assignment: CDR1 MNHNY and CDR2 SVGAGI (reference sequence). CDR3 nucleotides: TGTGCCAGCCACAGGATGAACACCGGGGAGCTGTTTTTT. As protein: CASHRMNTGELFF.

This chain links TRBV4-3 with TRBJ2-1; the match to TRBD2 covers 8 bases. Germline V gene data show CDR1 as LGHNA and CDR2 as YSLEER. CDR3 length: 18 residues. V gave up 0 bases and J gave up 0 bases; unmatched junction bases: 7. The CDR3 DNA reads as TGCGCCAGCAGCCAAGATAGAATAGGACTAGCCTCCTACAATGAGCAGTTCTTC. Protein product: CASSQDRIGLASYNEQFF.

This clone was picked up a small number of times. The chain combines TRBV2 with TRBJ2-7; 9 nucleotides align to TRBD2. Losses at the gene ends were 8 bases for V and 4 bases for J; bases not matched to a gene: 3. Germline CDR1 SNHLY, CDR2 FYNNEI. This CDR3 has 12 amino acids. CDR3 amino acids: CASGSGRYEQYF. CDR3 sequence (DNA): TGTGCCAGCGGAAGCGGGAGGTACGAGCAGTACTTC.